This T cell receptor beta chain was profiled in a study of blood T cell repertoires in COVID-19. Sequencing was performed with immunoSEQ multiplex PCR; in TCRdb, only in-frame clones are kept and a portion is missing. The data contain 110,000 or so clones, 60% to 85% of them singletons. The CDR3 length is 13 residues. V lost 7 bases to trimming and J lost 6 bases, with 10 bases between them. V usage is TRBV12-3 or TRBV12-4 and J usage is TRBJ1-6; D not certain. The sequence was collected from a man aged 70-80 years with acute or convalescent COVID-19. The sequencing sample was made of peripheral blood. The CDR3 bases are TGTGCCAGCACCCTACGGGGTAATTCACCCCTCCACTTT. Translating it yields CASTLRGNSPLHF.